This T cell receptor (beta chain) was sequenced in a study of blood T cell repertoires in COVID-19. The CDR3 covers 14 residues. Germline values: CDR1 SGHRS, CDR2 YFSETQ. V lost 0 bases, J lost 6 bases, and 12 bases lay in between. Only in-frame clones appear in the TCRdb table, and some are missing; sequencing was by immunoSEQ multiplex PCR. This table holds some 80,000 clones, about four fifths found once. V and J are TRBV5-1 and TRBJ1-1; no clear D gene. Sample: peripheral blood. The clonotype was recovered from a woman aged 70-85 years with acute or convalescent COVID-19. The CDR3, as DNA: TGCGCCAGCAGCTTGGTCGAGGGTGTCGCTGAAGCTTTCTTT. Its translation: CASSLVEGVAEAFF.